This is a list of T cell receptor beta chains from one sample in a study of CD8 T cells in ankylosing spondylitis. TCRdb re-called the 5' RACE reads with MiXCR, one entry per CDR3 protein. The sample has about 540,000 distinct CDR3 sequences; more than 9.5% are singletons. What was sequenced was blood, either unsorted or a sorted T cell fraction (not recorded which). The receptors were sampled from a male donor with ankylosing spondylitis. The conserved cysteine and the conserved F or W are not part of the CDR3 here. Fields, in order: V gene, clone size, CDR3 protein. Rows give clone size only sometimes, using once, few, many, or a class for an expanded clone.

V: TRBV10-3
size: many
CDR3: AISVEGGNQPQH

V: TRBV27
size: few
CDR3: ASKETGEGYGYT

V: TRBV15
size: few
CDR3: ATSTQGAQEQY

V: TRBV12-3/TRBV12-4
size: many
CDR3: ASSLGVQTSGYT

V: TRBV3-1
size: NA
CDR3: ASSQDGTPGNTIY

V: TRBV7-2
size: few
CDR3: ASSFVGTTSTDTQY

V: TRBV20-1
size: few
CDR3: SAREEGRGGEAF

V: TRBV19
size: NA
CDR3: ASSIATGGTDTQY

V: TRBV5-1
size: NA
CDR3: ASSLGAGAMNTEAF

V: TRBV15
size: NA
CDR3: ATSRDPGSTYEQY

V: TRBV11-2
size: many
CDR3: ASSLGGSQNTIY

V: TRBV2
size: NA
CDR3: ASSVSPPGGTQY

V: TRBV5-4
size: NA
CDR3: ASSLEGTGARRTDTQY

V: TRBV7-6
size: NA
CDR3: ASSLTGTSAYEQY

V: TRBV10-3
size: few
CDR3: AISSGLAGEEF

V: TRBV5-1
size: few
CDR3: ASSLQQGTTGELF

V: TRBV5-1
size: few
CDR3: ASSLLTASSGNTIY

V: TRBV10-2
size: many
CDR3: ASSESWAGSTEQF

V: TRBV20-1
size: NA
CDR3: SAGQGEGIIAKNIQY

V: TRBV5-1
size: NA
CDR3: ASSFAGLETQY

V: TRBV7-2
size: few
CDR3: ASSSPDRVDTEAF

V: TRBV25-1
size: NA
CDR3: ASSESPGTDTQY

V: TRBV6-1
size: many
CDR3: ASSPRGREYGYT

V: TRBV29-1
size: many
CDR3: SVEGAVTGELF

V: TRBV24-1
size: NA
CDR3: ATSGGSPPDTQY

V: TRBV12-3/TRBV12-4
size: NA
CDR3: ASDQSNNEQF

V: TRBV5-1
size: NA
CDR3: ASSLSRGQGTEAF

V: TRBV24-1
size: NA
CDR3: ATSDASGRSSYNEQF

V: TRBV7-2
size: few
CDR3: ASSLDWGRENQPQH

V: TRBV24-1
size: NA
CDR3: ATSDPGTSGSNEQF

V: TRBV4-1
size: many
CDR3: ASSQRTGADTEAF

V: TRBV18
size: many
CDR3: ASSPTGVKDTEAF

V: TRBV6-2/TRBV6-3
size: NA
CDR3: ASSYSGLTGVPRDTGEPF

V: TRBV12-3/TRBV12-4
size: many
CDR3: ASSPGTASEAF

V: TRBV24-1
size: NA
CDR3: ATSDDRLSSGANVLT

V: TRBV4-1
size: few
CDR3: ASSLSGGLNEQF

V: TRBV6-5
size: many
CDR3: ASSWDGNTGELF

V: TRBV28
size: few
CDR3: ASSPPFYEQY

V: TRBV5-4
size: few
CDR3: ASSVGWGTEAF

V: TRBV7-6
size: many
CDR3: ASSLEGREQF

V: TRBV20-1
size: NA
CDR3: SARILAPGYTGELF

V: TRBV27
size: few
CDR3: ARYYEQY

V: TRBV6-1
size: NA
CDR3: ASSDPRWGMRGYT

V: TRBV7-9
size: NA
CDR3: ASSPVRGASYNEQF

V: TRBV15
size: NA
CDR3: ATSREWQETQY

V: TRBV2
size: many
CDR3: ASSFEQETQY

V: TRBV9
size: few
CDR3: ASSVGAAIGTDTQY

V: TRBV19
size: NA
CDR3: ASSVTGGETQY

V: TRBV20-1
size: NA
CDR3: SARDGGKVYDEQF

V: TRBV10-3
size: many
CDR3: AISESRLEVDNEQF

V: TRBV7-2
size: few
CDR3: ASSLASGSNNEQF

V: TRBV12-3/TRBV12-4
size: NA
CDR3: ASSFLSGSVYEQY

V: TRBV24-1
size: few
CDR3: ATSAPRGGAGGELF

V: TRBV5-1
size: NA
CDR3: ASSLDAGNSPLH